The rows below give T cell receptor beta chains drawn from one sample of a study of radiotherapy plus CTLA-4 blockade in lung cancer. The protocol was immunoSEQ multiplex PCR, while the TCRdb copy is restricted to in-frame clones and leaves out a portion. This table has 50,000 or so clones, 65% to 85% appearing once. Sample: peripheral blood, taken from a patient treated with radiotherapy plus ipilimumab. The receptor source for this set is a human donor with non-small cell lung cancer who had stable disease on radiotherapy plus ipilimumab. Each CDR3 is given with its conserved first and last residue. Each record gives: D gene, clone size, V gene, J gene, CDR3 DNA, CDR3 protein. D genes are given only for firm matches. Only part of the rows carry a size: once, few, many, or a class if the clone is expanded.

d_gene: -; abundance: -; v_gene: TRBV19; j_gene: TRBJ2-1; CDR3nt: TGTGCCAGTAGACCGGGACTTGGCTCCTACAATGAGCAGTTCTTC; CDR3aa: CASRPGLGSYNEQFF
d_gene: -; abundance: few; v_gene: TRBV2; j_gene: TRBJ1-2; CDR3nt: TGTGCCAGCAGGCTCAGTCCGGTCGGGGGCTACACCTTC; CDR3aa: CASRLSPVGGYTF
d_gene: TRBD2; abundance: -; v_gene: TRBV7-2; j_gene: TRBJ2-3; CDR3nt: TGTGCCAGCAGCTTACAAAGCGGGGTCACAGATACGCAGTATTTT; CDR3aa: CASSLQSGVTDTQYF
d_gene: -; abundance: -; v_gene: TRBV6-5; j_gene: TRBJ1-1; CDR3nt: TGTGCCAGCAGTTACTCGAAGGTGGGGGGCACCGAAGCTTTCTTT; CDR3aa: CASSYSKVGGTEAFF
d_gene: -; abundance: -; v_gene: TRBV7-2; j_gene: TRBJ2-3; CDR3nt: TGTGCCAGCAGCCCCAACACAGATACGCAGTATTTT; CDR3aa: CASSPNTDTQYF
d_gene: -; abundance: once; v_gene: TRBV5-1; j_gene: TRBJ1-5; CDR3nt: TGCGCCAGCAGCCTGGACAGTCTCAATCAGCCCCAGCATTTT; CDR3aa: CASSLDSLNQPQHF
d_gene: TRBD2; abundance: -; v_gene: TRBV6-1; j_gene: TRBJ2-2; CDR3nt: TGTGCCAGCACGAGCGGGATCAACACCGGGGAGCTGTTTTTT; CDR3aa: CASTSGINTGELFF
d_gene: -; abundance: -; v_gene: TRBV27; j_gene: TRBJ2-5; CDR3nt: TGTGCCAGCGGAGGACAGTCTCGAGGGACCCAGTACTTC; CDR3aa: CASGGQSRGTQYF
d_gene: -; abundance: -; v_gene: TRBV25-1; j_gene: TRBJ1-5; CDR3nt: TGTGCCAGCGGGGAGACTGGTTATAGCAATCAGCCCCAGCATTTT; CDR3aa: CASGETGYSNQPQHF
d_gene: TRBD1; abundance: -; v_gene: TRBV6-6; j_gene: TRBJ2-2; CDR3nt: TGTGCCAGCAGTTACAGCCAGGGGGCCACCGGGGAGCTGTTTTTT; CDR3aa: CASSYSQGATGELFF
d_gene: -; abundance: -; v_gene: TRBV7-2; j_gene: TRBJ1-2; CDR3nt: TGTGCCAGCCCAATCCGGGGGGGCTACACCTTC; CDR3aa: CASPIRGGYTF
d_gene: TRBD2; abundance: once; v_gene: TRBV10-1; j_gene: TRBJ2-3; CDR3nt: TGCGCCAGCAGTGAAGGTAGCGGGGGCCCGCAGTATTTT; CDR3aa: CASSEGSGGPQYF
d_gene: TRBD2; abundance: once; v_gene: TRBV19; j_gene: TRBJ2-1; CDR3nt: TGTGCCAGTAGCAAATTCGGGACTAGTGAAAATGAGCAGTTCTTC; CDR3aa: CASSKFGTSENEQFF
d_gene: -; abundance: few; v_gene: TRBV19; j_gene: TRBJ2-1; CDR3nt: TGTGCCAGTAGTCTGAACAGGGCAAACTACAATGAGCAGTTCTTC; CDR3aa: CASSLNRANYNEQFF
d_gene: -; abundance: -; v_gene: TRBV7-9; j_gene: TRBJ2-3; CDR3nt: TGTGCCAGCAGCTACGGACAGAGCACAGATACGCAGTATTTT; CDR3aa: CASSYGQSTDTQYF
d_gene: TRBD2; abundance: -; v_gene: TRBV14; j_gene: TRBJ2-1; CDR3nt: TGTGCCAGCAGCCAGGGACTAGCGGATTCTTTATACAATGAGCAGTTCTTC; CDR3aa: CASSQGLADSLYNEQFF
d_gene: -; abundance: few; v_gene: TRBV28; j_gene: TRBJ1-5; CDR3nt: TGTGCCAGCAGTTTACAGGGTCAGCCCCAGCATTTT; CDR3aa: CASSLQGQPQHF
d_gene: -; abundance: -; v_gene: TRBV5-1; j_gene: TRBJ2-1; CDR3nt: TGCGCCAGCAGCTTGAAATTTGCTTCCAATGAGCAGTTCTTC; CDR3aa: CASSLKFASNEQFF
d_gene: -; abundance: few; v_gene: TRBV10-1; j_gene: TRBJ1-5; CDR3nt: TGCGCCAGCAGGGTGGGGGGGTCAGCCCAGCATTTT; CDR3aa: CASRVGGSAQHF
d_gene: -; abundance: -; v_gene: TRBV5-4; j_gene: TRBJ2-2; CDR3nt: TGTGCCAGCAGCCTCAAGGGGGACACCGGGGAGCTGTTTTTT; CDR3aa: CASSLKGDTGELFF
d_gene: -; abundance: -; v_gene: TRBV6-6; j_gene: TRBJ1-3; CDR3nt: TGTGCCAGCAGCCCCGGACGAGGAAACACCATATATTTT; CDR3aa: CASSPGRGNTIYF
d_gene: TRBD2; abundance: -; v_gene: TRBV7-2; j_gene: TRBJ2-7; CDR3nt: TGTGCCAGCAGTTCAAGCGGGGGGGCGGGCGAGCAGTACTTC; CDR3aa: CASSSSGGAGEQYF
d_gene: TRBD1; abundance: few; v_gene: TRBV27; j_gene: TRBJ1-6; CDR3nt: TGTGCCAGCAGTTCGGAGACAGGGGGCACTTCACCCCTCCACTTT; CDR3aa: CASSSETGGTSPLHF
d_gene: -; abundance: -; v_gene: TRBV29-1; j_gene: TRBJ1-1; CDR3nt: TGCAGCGTTGAAATAGTGGAAGGAGCTTTCTTT; CDR3aa: CSVEIVEGAFF
d_gene: -; abundance: -; v_gene: TRBV23-1; j_gene: TRBJ1-6; CDR3nt: TGCGCCAGCAGTCAAGGGCAGCCCCTCTCAAATTCACCCCTCCACTTT; CDR3aa: CASSQGQPLSNSPLHF
d_gene: TRBD1; abundance: -; v_gene: TRBV9; j_gene: TRBJ1-1; CDR3nt: TGTGCCAGCAGCGTCCACAGGGGCGCGGGGAGTGGCGAAGCTTTCTTT; CDR3aa: CASSVHRGAGSGEAFF
d_gene: TRBD1; abundance: -; v_gene: TRBV5-1; j_gene: TRBJ1-6; CDR3nt: TGCGCCAGCAGCTTGACCCCCGGGACAGGGAGAAATTCACCCCTCCACTTT; CDR3aa: CASSLTPGTGRNSPLHF
d_gene: -; abundance: -; v_gene: TRBV10-3; j_gene: TRBJ1-1; CDR3nt: TGTGCCATCAGGACCGAGGAGGAGAACACTGAAGCTTTCTTT; CDR3aa: CAIRTEEENTEAFF
d_gene: -; abundance: -; v_gene: TRBV27; j_gene: TRBJ2-7; CDR3nt: TGTGCCAGCAGTTTACTTAGCACCTACGAGCAATACTTC; CDR3aa: CASSLLSTYEQYF
d_gene: -; abundance: few; v_gene: TRBV11-3; j_gene: TRBJ2-5; CDR3nt: TGTGCCAGCAGCTTAGATCGGGGTTGGGAGACCCAGTACTTC; CDR3aa: CASSLDRGWETQYF
d_gene: TRBD1; abundance: -; v_gene: TRBV27; j_gene: TRBJ1-2; CDR3nt: TGTGCCAGCAGTTGGGGGACAGGGACATATGGCTACACCTTC; CDR3aa: CASSWGTGTYGYTF
d_gene: TRBD1; abundance: -; v_gene: TRBV6-5; j_gene: TRBJ1-1; CDR3nt: TGTGCCAGCAGTTACTCACAGGGGCTGAGCACTGAAGCTTTCTTT; CDR3aa: CASSYSQGLSTEAFF